The 12 T cell receptor beta chains presented below share a single source sample, sequenced in a study of technical replicates of blood from a few donors. Produced via immunoSEQ multiplex PCR; TCRdb's table is partial and in-frame only. The sample records tens of thousands of clones, roughly 88% being singletons. The sample was PBMCs. These receptors all come from a human donor in good health. Some clones in this sample may be carry-over from other donors' samples.

This chain connects TRBV9 to TRBJ1-2, with D perhaps TRBD1 (5 bases). V lost 3 bases to trimming and J lost 2 bases, with 8 bases between them. CDR3 size: 13 residues. The germline V gene has CDR1 SGDLS and CDR2 YYNGEE. The CDR3 sequence is CASSDRGNYGYTF. In DNA, the CDR3 is TGTGCCAGCAGCGATCGGGGGAACTATGGCTACACCTTC.

This sequence joins TRBV7-9 and TRBJ2-5; D may be TRBD2 (5 bases). CDR3 length: 16 residues. Looked up from germline, CDR1 is SEHNR and CDR2 is FQNEAQ (reference sequence). V was shortened by 5 bases and J by 5 bases, with 21 bases between the two germline ends. This CDR3 reads CASSLSVGGPRETQYF. DNA of the CDR3: TGTGCCAGCAGCCTATCAGTTGGAGGCCCTCGGGAGACCCAGTACTTC.

The chain is built from TRBV5-1 and TRBJ2-7; 9 nucleotides align to TRBD2. The CDR3 loop spans 14 amino acids. Trimming cost V 4 bases and J 0 bases; bases outside gene matches: 2. Per germline, CDR1 SGHRS and CDR2 YFSETQ. CDR3: CASSKLAGSYEQYF. CDR3 DNA: TGCGCCAGCAGCAAACTAGCGGGCTCCTACGAGCAGTACTTC.

In this sample, this clone turned up once. The V and J genes are TRBV7-2 and TRBJ2-6; tentatively, D is TRBD2 (5 bases). The CDR3 has 12 amino acids. In germline, CDR1 is SGHTA, CDR2 FQGNSA. The V and J ends lost 1 base and 12 bases respectively, with 7 bases between them. DNA of the CDR3: TGTGCCAGCAGCTTAGGTGCGGGCGTCCTGACTTTC. Encoded protein: CASSLGAGVLTF.

The rearrangement joins TRBV19 to TRBJ2-3; the match to TRBD2 covers 11 bases. The V and J ends lost 4 bases and 4 bases, in that order; junction bases with no gene match: 10. Germline loops: CDR1 LNHDA, CDR2 SQIVND (reference sequence). The CDR3 has 17 amino acids. In DNA, the CDR3 is TGTGCCAGTAGTACTCCAGGACTAGCGGGTGGAGCAGATACGCAGTATTTT. It codes for CASSTPGLAGGADTQYF.

J is TRBJ2-2 and V is TRBV9; TRBD1 matches 9 bases. Germline CDR1 SGDLS, CDR2 YYNGEE. This CDR3 is 16 amino acids long. The V segment lost 4 bases and the J segment 4 bases; nucleotides outside the gene matches: 8. The CDR3 DNA follows: TGTGCCAGCAGCCTCCGGGACAGGGATACCACCGGGGAGCTGTTTTTT. Its protein is CASSLRDRDTTGELFF.

V gene TRBV19 combines with J gene TRBJ1-4, with TRBD1 as a possible D gene (5 bases). The V end lost 3 bases, the J end lost 6 bases, and 14 bases lay between the germline ends. CDR3 length: 15 amino acids. Germline V gene lookup returns CDR1 LNHDA and CDR2 SQIVND (reference sequence). CDR3 nucleotides: TGTGCCAGTAGTATCTCCTTGGGGCTTTATGAAAAACTGTTTTTT. Protein sequence: CASSISLGLYEKLFF.

The chain links TRBV7-2 to TRBJ2-7; D is uncertain. Germline-derived CDR1 and CDR2 are SGHTA and FQGNSA. The CDR3 spans 13 residues. With 4 bases removed from V and 1 base from J, the gap between germline ends came to 8 bases. The CDR3 here is CASSSWQSYEQYF. The CDR3 nucleotides are TGTGCCAGCAGCTCCTGGCAATCCTACGAGCAGTACTTC.

In DNA form, the CDR3 reads TGTGCCAGCAGCTTCGGCGGCGGGGGGGCGGATACGCAGTATTTT. It yields the protein CASSFGGGGADTQYF. This sequence joins TRBV7-2 and TRBJ2-3; 9 nucleotides align to TRBD2. Germline V lookup: CDR1 SGHTA, CDR2 FQGNSA. This CDR3 is built from 15 residues. Trimming removed 3 bases from V and 6 bases from J; junction bases left unmatched: 7.

The chain couples TRBV11-3 to TRBJ2-3; 11 bases agree with TRBD2. Per germline, CDR1 SGHNT and CDR2 YENEEA. V shed 6 bases, J shed 4 bases, and the junction held 18 bases outside the gene matches. CDR3 length equals 19 residues. This CDR3 is CASSPPGTSGNLKADTQYF. Here the CDR3 DNA reads TGTGCCAGCAGTCCCCCAGGGACTAGCGGAAATCTTAAAGCAGATACGCAGTATTTT.

The V and J genes are TRBV6-6 and TRBJ2-2, with D maybe TRBD2 (5 bases). This CDR3 has 11 residues. Germline values: CDR1 MNHNY, CDR2 SVGAGI (reference sequence). V lost 10 bases and J 6 bases, leaving 9 bases between the germline ends. CDR3 nucleotides: TGTGCCACCGGAGCGGCCGGGGAGCTGTTTTTT. It is translated as CATGAAGELFF.

The chain recombines TRBV6-5 with TRBJ2-3; 7 nucleotides match TRBD1. The CDR3 sequence is 15 residues long. The germline V gene has CDR1 MNHEY and CDR2 SVGAGI. With V trimmed by 8 bases and J by 0 bases, 8 bases remained unmatched. The CDR3 sequence is CASRSPGQSTDTQYF. The CDR3 nucleotides are TGTGCCAGCCGAAGTCCGGGACAGAGCACAGATACGCAGTATTTT.